A single sample is the source of the 8 T cell receptor beta chains below, sequenced in a study of T cells after yellow fever vaccination. One entry per CDR3 protein, called by TCRdb with MiXCR from the 5' RACE reads. This table has a few hundred thousand distinct CDR3 sequences, about 15% appearing once. Sequencing was performed on PBMCs, taken less than 6 days after the first yellow fever vaccination. These receptor sequences come from a man between 18 and 29 years old who received the YFV17D yellow fever vaccine.

This clonotype has a count of ten or more. The chain employs TRBV6-1 and TRBJ1-2; 7 nucleotides match TRBD1. The J segment lost 2 bases and the V segment lost 6 bases, leaving 9 bases of the junction unmatched. Looked up from germline, CDR1 is MNHNS and CDR2 is SASEGT. This CDR3 has 15 amino acids. In DNA form, the CDR3 reads TGTGCCAGCAGCCCCGACAGGGCGGGGAACTATGGCTACACCTTC. Its protein is CASSPDRAGNYGYTF.

This clonotype was observed a few times. The chain uses TRBV7-7 and TRBJ2-7, with 7 bases fitting TRBD1. The CDR3 is 14 amino acids. The junction had 4 bases not matched to a gene; V was cut back by 2 bases and J by 3 bases. The germline gives CDR1 SSHAT, CDR2 FNYEAQ (reference sequence). CDR3 in amino acids: CASSLSPGGYEQYF. The CDR3 coding sequence is TGTGCCAGCAGCTTAAGTCCAGGGGGCTACGAGCAGTACTTC.

This clonotype showed up many times. The gene calls are TRBV20-1 and TRBJ2-3; D is uncertain. CDR3 length: 12 residues. The V and J ends lost 1 base and 3 bases respectively, with 5 bases between them. Germline CDR1 is DFQATT and CDR2 is SNEGSKA (reference sequence). In nucleotides, the CDR3 is TGCAGTGCTAGAGTACGGACAGATACGCAGTATTTT. This encodes CSARVRTDTQYF.

This clonotype was counted a few times. The chain recombines TRBV6-1 with TRBJ1-2; D is unresolved. Germline loops: CDR1 MNHNS, CDR2 SASEGT. CDR3 size: 10 residues. Trimming left V 7 bases short and J 10 bases short, with 10 bases between. The CDR3 DNA sequence: TGTGCCAGCAAACATGAACACTACACCTTC. Translation: CASKHEHYTF.

This clonotype occurred a few times. The chain is built from TRBV19 and TRBJ2-7, with D possibly TRBD1 on 6 matching bases. Trimming removed 5 bases at V and 3 bases at J, with 14 bases between. Germline assignment: CDR1 LNHDA and CDR2 SQIVND (reference sequence). There are 14 residues in the CDR3. The CDR3 region is CASSPRGHSYEQYF. CDR3 nucleotide sequence: TGTGCCAGTAGTCCCAGGGGACACAGCTACGAGCAGTACTTC.

The chain links TRBV6-1 to TRBJ2-5; 9 nucleotides agree with TRBD1. The CDR3 spans 12 residues. V lost 8 bases, J lost 3 bases, and 1 base stayed unmatched. In germline, CDR1 is MNHNS, CDR2 SASEGT. CDR3 amino acids: CASRDREETQYF. The CDR3 bases are TGTGCCAGCCGGGACAGGGAAGAGACCCAGTACTTC.

This clonotype has a handful of counts. The gene calls are TRBV7-2 and TRBJ2-1, with D possibly TRBD2 on 6 matching bases. The V end was cut by 1 base, the J end by 4 bases, with 8 bases between. Per the germline V gene, CDR1 is SGHTA and CDR2 is FQGNSA. There are 14 residues in the CDR3. Written as DNA, the CDR3 is TGTGCCAGCAGCTTAGGGGCGGGGTACAATGAGCAGTTCTTC. As protein: CASSLGAGYNEQFF.

The chain employs TRBV28 and TRBJ2-7; D is undetermined. CDR3 length equals 12 residues. Germline assignment: CDR1 MDHEN and CDR2 SYDVKM. Trimming pared 4 bases from V and 3 bases from J, leaving 7 bases between. The CDR3 loop reads CASSYDIYEQYF. CDR3 DNA: TGTGCCAGCAGTTACGACATCTACGAGCAGTACTTC.